Listed below are T cell receptor beta chains from one sample, sequenced in a study of Graves' ophthalmopathy and Graves' hyperthyroidism. MiXCR, applied by TCRdb to the multiplex PCR reads, yields one record per CDR3 protein. The sample includes 650,000 to 800,000 distinct CDR3 sequences, more than 40% seen only once; the top ten take 2.5% to 3.5%. Sequencing used peripheral blood. These TCRs come from an adult man with Graves' ophthalmopathy. The CDR3 runs from the conserved cysteine through the conserved F or W. Each record gives: J gene, clone size, D gene, V gene, CDR3 DNA, CDR3 protein. The D gene is left open where the match is weak. Clone size, where shown, is once, few, many, or a class for clones that have expanded.

>TRBJ2-7|many|-|TRBV29-1
TGCAGCGTTGAAGAGATTAACCCCTACGAGCAGTACTTC
CSVEEINPYEQYF
>TRBJ1-2|many|-|TRBV9
TGTGCCAGCAGCGTAGGGCTAGGGGATAACTATGGCTACACCTTC
CASSVGLGDNYGYTF
>TRBJ1-4|-|TRBD1|TRBV7-9
TGTGCCAGCGGCCCGGGGACAGGGGGTCGAAATGAAAAACTGTTTTTT
CASGPGTGGRNEKLFF
>TRBJ2-7|many|-|TRBV7-2
TGTGCCAGCAGCTTGAGTTCGTGGGGTTCTTACGAGCAGTACTTC
CASSLSSWGSYEQYF
>TRBJ2-5|-|TRBD1|TRBV29-1
TGCAGCACAGGGGGCCTTGAGACCCAGTACTTC
CSTGGLETQYF
>TRBJ2-2|medium-sized|-|TRBV9
TGTGCCAGCACCGGGAGCAACGGGGAGCTGTTTTTT
CASTGSNGELFF
>TRBJ1-6|-|TRBD1|TRBV10-3
TGTGCCAGCAGTCCAAGACGGGACAGGGGTTTTTATTCACCCCTCCACTTT
CASSPRRDRGFYSPLHF
>TRBJ1-3|-|-|TRBV7-9
TGTGCCAGCAGCTCACCCAAGGACAGCTCTGGAAACACCATATATTTT
CASSSPKDSSGNTIYF
>TRBJ2-7|-|-|TRBV7-9
TGTGCCAGCAGCGAGGACTGGAGCTCCTACAATGAGCAGTACTTC
CASSEDWSSYNEQYF
>TRBJ1-4|many|-|TRBV7-8
TGTGCCAGCAGCCGAGTCAGGGGCCGCAATGAAAAACTGTTTTTT
CASSRVRGRNEKLFF
>TRBJ1-2|many|-|TRBV12-5
TGTGCTAGTGGCCCCGAGCCCACCTATGGCTACACCTTC
CASGPEPTYGYTF
>TRBJ2-7|many|TRBD2|TRBV2
TGTGCCAGCAGTGAGGGGACTAGCGGGAGGGTTCCGCACTACGAGCAGTACTTC
CASSEGTSGRVPHYEQYF
>TRBJ2-7|many|-|TRBV19
TGTGCCAGTAGTATGAGGGGCGGGCCCTACGAGCAATACTTC
CASSMRGGPYEQYF
>TRBJ1-5|many|-|TRBV7-8
TGTGCCAGCAGCTTATATGGGGGGGATCAGCCCCAGCATTTT
CASSLYGGDQPQHF
>TRBJ1-1|-|-|TRBV10-3
TGTGCCAACGGACGCGGTATGAACACTGAAGCTTTCTTT
CANGRGMNTEAFF
>TRBJ1-2|many|TRBD1|TRBV19
TGTGCCAGTAGAACAGGGGACTATGGCTACACCTTC
CASRTGDYGYTF
>TRBJ2-2|-|TRBD1|TRBV29-1
TGCAGCGTTAGACAGGGGGCGAGGTACGAGCTGTTTTTT
CSVRQGARYELFF